Following are 9 T cell receptor beta chains from one sample sequenced in a study of cytomegalovirus exposure and HLA in healthy donors. Profiling relied on immunoSEQ multiplex PCR, and the TCRdb table lists in-frame clones only, not all of them. Of about 120,000 clones listed, roughly 90% were seen once; the top ten hold about 6%. What was sequenced was PBMCs. Receptors originate from a woman in her late teens or twenties in good health and CMV-seropositive.

The chain couples TRBV6-5 to TRBJ2-3, with 9 bases that match TRBD2. The CDR3 is made up of 14 amino acids. From germline, CDR1 is MNHEY and CDR2 SVGAGI. V lost 10 bases to trimming and J lost 6 bases; unmatched junction nucleotides: 11. CDR3 bases: TGTGCCACCAAACGGCGGGAGGGCAGGGATACGCAGTATTTT. Protein: CATKRREGRDTQYF.

In its sample, this clone was seen once. The gene calls are TRBV7-8 and TRBJ2-7; 10 bases line up with TRBD2. In germline, CDR1 is SGHVS, CDR2 FQNEAQ. V gave up 5 bases and J gave up 4 bases; unmatched junction bases: 20. The CDR3 is 19 amino acids. DNA of the CDR3: TGTGCCAGCAGCGCTTACACCTCCAGGACTAGCGGAGCAAATTACGAGCAGTACTTC. Protein sequence: CASSAYTSRTSGANYEQYF.

The gene calls are TRBV19 and TRBJ2-3; TRBD2 matches at 7 bases. The CDR3 covers 17 residues. V trimming: 0 bases; J trimming: 3 bases; junction bases outside the gene matches: 9. From germline, CDR1 is LNHDA and CDR2 SQIVND (reference sequence). The chain's CDR3 is CASSIDSPGLDTDTQYF. CDR3 DNA: TGTGCCAGTAGTATAGATTCGCCCGGACTAGATACAGATACGCAGTATTTT.

The CDR3 DNA follows: TGTGCCAGCAGCTCTCCGGACAGGGGACGCAATCAGCCCCAGCATTTT. Encoded protein: CASSSPDRGRNQPQHF. The V gene is TRBV7-2, the J gene TRBJ1-5, with 9 bases aligning to TRBD1. The ends lost 4 bases at V and 2 bases at J; junction bases unmatched: 6. CDR3 length: 16 residues. The germline gives CDR1 SGHTA, CDR2 FQGNSA.

The CDR3 region is CASSRKTGSVSGELFF. In DNA form, the CDR3 reads TGCGCCAGCAGCAGAAAGACAGGGTCAGTTTCCGGGGAGCTGTTTTTT. The chain joins TRBV5-1 to TRBJ2-2, with 7 bases that match TRBD1. J was trimmed by 6 bases and V by 4 bases; bases with no gene match: 12. CDR1 is SGHRS and CDR2 is YFSETQ in the germline V gene. The CDR3 consists of 16 residues.

This clone was seen at least ten times. This chain connects TRBV2 to TRBJ2-7; D is unresolved. The CDR3 sequence is 13 residues long. The germline V and J ends were trimmed by 3 bases and 3 bases, with 9 bases remaining between them. Germline assignment: CDR1 SNHLY and CDR2 FYNNEI. CDR3 region: CASSEADIYEQYF. CDR3 bases: TGTGCCAGCAGTGAGGCCGACATCTACGAGCAGTACTTC.

The chain couples TRBV19 to TRBJ2-1; a weak D match, TRBD2 (5 bases). Trimming took 3 bases from V and 5 from J, leaving 14 bases between them. This CDR3 region has 15 residues. In germline, CDR1 is LNHDA, CDR2 SQIVND (reference sequence). CDR3 nucleotides: TGTGCCAGTAGTATCTGGCGGGCGCGTAACAATGAGCAGTTCTTC. Its translation: CASSIWRARNNEQFF.

This chain uses TRBV5-1 with TRBJ1-2; D ambiguous. Trimming took 0 bases from V and 0 from J, leaving 9 bases between them. This CDR3 has 15 residues. Germline values: CDR1 SGHRS, CDR2 YFSETQ. CDR3 loop: CASSLGADTNYGYTF. The CDR3 coding sequence is TGCGCCAGCAGCTTGGGTGCGGATACTAACTATGGCTACACCTTC.

The chain carries TRBV18 and TRBJ1-2; perhaps TRBD1 as D (5 bases). The V end was cut by 3 bases, the J end by 2 bases, with 19 bases between. CDR3 length: 17 amino acids. Per the germline V gene, CDR1 is KGHSH and CDR2 is LQKENI. CDR3 DNA: TGTGCCAGCTCACCCCCAGGGTTTATACCCAGAAACTATGGCTACACCTTC. It encodes CASSPPGFIPRNYGYTF.